These T cell receptor beta chains were read from a single sample in a study of a mutant IDH1 vaccine in newly diagnosed glioma. Sequencing was performed with immunoSEQ multiplex PCR; in TCRdb, only in-frame clones are kept and a portion is missing. The sample comprises around 17,000 clones, just under 97% of which are singletons, and about 3.5% rests with the top ten. The specimen was peripheral blood mononuclear cells (PBMCs), collected from a glioma patient treated with radiotherapy, temozolomide or both. The receptors shown here come from a woman in her late teens or twenties with glioma. Some clones in this sample may be carry-over from other donors' samples. CDR3s include the opening cysteine and the closing phenylalanine or tryptophan. Fields, in order: D gene, J gene, clone size, V gene, CDR3 protein, CDR3 DNA. The D gene is left open where the match is weak. Expanded clones are given a class, and other clones once, few, many or no size at all.

D: -
J: TRBJ2-2
size: -
V: TRBV6-5
CDR3: CASRGQGSTGELFF
DNA: TGTGCCAGCAGAGGCCAGGGGAGCACCGGGGAGCTGTTTTTT

D: TRBD1
J: TRBJ2-2
size: -
V: TRBV30
CDR3: CAWTDRDTGELFF
DNA: TGTGCCTGGACGGACAGGGACACCGGGGAGCTGTTTTTT

D: -
J: TRBJ2-1
size: -
V: TRBV15
CDR3: CATSRARRDNGAEQFF
DNA: TGTGCCACCAGCAGAGCTCGTCGGGACAACGGGGCTGAGCAGTTCTTC

D: TRBD1
J: TRBJ2-1
size: -
V: TRBV14
CDR3: CASSRRDRVNEQFF
DNA: TGTGCCAGCAGCCGCCGGGACAGGGTTAATGAGCAGTTCTTC

D: TRBD1
J: TRBJ1-5
size: once
V: TRBV7-2
CDR3: CASSLAQGSGGRAQPQHF
DNA: TGTGCCAGCAGCTTAGCACAGGGGTCGGGCGGAAGGGCTCAGCCCCAGCATTTT

D: -
J: TRBJ2-1
size: -
V: TRBV28
CDR3: CASRLWEEQFF
DNA: TGTGCCAGCAGGCTATGGGAAGAGCAGTTCTTC

D: TRBD1
J: TRBJ2-7
size: -
V: TRBV7-8
CDR3: CASSAGQGETSYEQYF
DNA: TGTGCCAGCAGCGCCGGACAGGGTGAGACCTCCTACGAGCAGTACTTC

D: TRBD1
J: TRBJ2-1
size: -
V: TRBV13
CDR3: CASSLDGTALGSSYNEQFF
DNA: TGTGCCAGCAGCTTAGATGGGACAGCCCTGGGGAGCTCCTACAATGAGCAGTTCTTC

D: TRBD2
J: TRBJ2-7
size: -
V: TRBV6-5
CDR3: CASIPGTSPYEQYF
DNA: TGTGCCAGCATCCCTGGGACTAGCCCGTACGAGCAGTACTTC

D: -
J: TRBJ1-2
size: -
V: TRBV5-1
CDR3: CASSLDYDAIDSYGYTF
DNA: TGCGCCAGCAGCTTGGACTATGACGCTATAGATTCCTATGGCTACACCTTC

D: -
J: TRBJ2-7
size: -
V: TRBV28
CDR3: CASSSTRLVKQYF
DNA: TGTGCCAGCAGCTCCACTAGACTAGTAAAGCAGTACTTC

D: TRBD2
J: TRBJ2-3
size: -
V: TRBV5-1
CDR3: CASCYAGGRMDTQYF
DNA: TGCGCCAGCTGCTACGCGGGAGGGAGAATGGATACGCAGTATTTT

D: -
J: TRBJ1-4
size: -
V: TRBV10-3
CDR3: CAISEGVGGEKLFF
DNA: TGTGCCATCAGTGAGGGGGTAGGGGGTGAAAAACTGTTTTTT

D: TRBD1
J: TRBJ1-2
size: -
V: TRBV5-5
CDR3: CASSLRQGGLVRGYTF
DNA: TGTGCCAGCAGCTTAAGACAGGGAGGGCTAGTGAGAGGCTACACCTTC

D: TRBD1
J: TRBJ1-1
size: -
V: TRBV28
CDR3: CASSLKQGGNTEAFF
DNA: TGTGCCAGCAGTTTAAAACAGGGGGGGAACACTGAAGCTTTCTTT

D: -
J: TRBJ1-1
size: -
V: TRBV20-1
CDR3: CSARGVPEAFF
DNA: TGCAGTGCTAGAGGGGTGCCTGAAGCTTTCTTT

D: -
J: TRBJ2-7
size: -
V: TRBV11-2
CDR3: CASSLVPSETSSGQYF
DNA: TGTGCCAGCAGCTTAGTCCCTAGCGAAACTTCTTCGGGGCAGTACTTC

D: TRBD2
J: TRBJ2-1
size: -
V: TRBV7-9
CDR3: CASSLGSGRAYNEQFF
DNA: TGTGCCAGCAGCTTAGGTAGCGGGAGGGCTTACAATGAGCAGTTCTTC

D: TRBD2
J: TRBJ2-7
size: -
V: TRBV7-3
CDR3: CASSSQLAGEQYF
DNA: TGTGCCAGCAGCTCGCAACTAGCGGGGGAGCAGTACTTC

D: -
J: TRBJ1-3
size: -
V: TRBV9
CDR3: CASKEISGNTIYF
DNA: TGTGCCAGCAAGGAAATTTCTGGAAACACCATATATTTT

D: TRBD1
J: TRBJ1-4
size: -
V: TRBV6-6
CDR3: CASSSGTATNEKLFF
DNA: TGTGCCAGCAGTTCCGGGACAGCAACTAATGAAAAACTGTTTTTT

D: -
J: TRBJ2-3
size: -
V: TRBV28
CDR3: CASGIVRGATDTQYF
DNA: TGTGCCAGCGGCATCGTTCGGGGGGCCACAGATACGCAGTATTTT

D: -
J: TRBJ1-5
size: -
V: TRBV5-4
CDR3: CASSPDWDQPQHF
DNA: TGTGCCAGCAGCCCGGACTGGGACCAGCCCCAGCATTTT

D: -
J: TRBJ2-7
size: -
V: TRBV15
CDR3: CATSRDRGGTYEQYF
DNA: TGTGCCACCAGCAGAGACAGGGGGGGAACCTACGAGCAGTACTTC

D: -
J: TRBJ2-1
size: -
V: TRBV5-6
CDR3: CASSQTDTKQFF
DNA: TGTGCCAGCAGCCAGACAGATACAAAGCAGTTCTTC

D: TRBD1
J: TRBJ1-2
size: -
V: TRBV6-1
CDR3: CASSDLWDRPLYGYTF
DNA: TGTGCCAGCAGTGACCTGTGGGACAGGCCACTCTATGGCTACACCTTC

D: TRBD1
J: TRBJ1-4
size: -
V: TRBV27
CDR3: CASSLLRPGQGGEKLFF
DNA: TGTGCCAGCAGTTTACTCCGACCGGGACAGGGGGGTGAAAAACTGTTTTTT

D: TRBD2
J: TRBJ2-7
size: -
V: TRBV7-2
CDR3: CASSLAVSGTSVYEQYF
DNA: TGTGCCAGCAGCTTAGCGGTTAGCGGGACGAGCGTTTACGAGCAGTACTTC

D: -
J: TRBJ1-5
size: -
V: TRBV19
CDR3: CASSISGPAGQPQHF
DNA: TGTGCCAGTAGTATCTCGGGACCCGCCGGTCAGCCCCAGCATTTT

D: TRBD2
J: TRBJ2-3
size: -
V: TRBV6-6
CDR3: CASSYSGADTQYF
DNA: TGTGCCAGCAGTTATAGCGGGGCGGATACGCAGTATTTT

D: -
J: TRBJ1-2
size: -
V: TRBV7-2
CDR3: CASSLATQLGYTF
DNA: TGTGCCAGCAGCTTGGCCACCCAATTGGGCTACACCTTC